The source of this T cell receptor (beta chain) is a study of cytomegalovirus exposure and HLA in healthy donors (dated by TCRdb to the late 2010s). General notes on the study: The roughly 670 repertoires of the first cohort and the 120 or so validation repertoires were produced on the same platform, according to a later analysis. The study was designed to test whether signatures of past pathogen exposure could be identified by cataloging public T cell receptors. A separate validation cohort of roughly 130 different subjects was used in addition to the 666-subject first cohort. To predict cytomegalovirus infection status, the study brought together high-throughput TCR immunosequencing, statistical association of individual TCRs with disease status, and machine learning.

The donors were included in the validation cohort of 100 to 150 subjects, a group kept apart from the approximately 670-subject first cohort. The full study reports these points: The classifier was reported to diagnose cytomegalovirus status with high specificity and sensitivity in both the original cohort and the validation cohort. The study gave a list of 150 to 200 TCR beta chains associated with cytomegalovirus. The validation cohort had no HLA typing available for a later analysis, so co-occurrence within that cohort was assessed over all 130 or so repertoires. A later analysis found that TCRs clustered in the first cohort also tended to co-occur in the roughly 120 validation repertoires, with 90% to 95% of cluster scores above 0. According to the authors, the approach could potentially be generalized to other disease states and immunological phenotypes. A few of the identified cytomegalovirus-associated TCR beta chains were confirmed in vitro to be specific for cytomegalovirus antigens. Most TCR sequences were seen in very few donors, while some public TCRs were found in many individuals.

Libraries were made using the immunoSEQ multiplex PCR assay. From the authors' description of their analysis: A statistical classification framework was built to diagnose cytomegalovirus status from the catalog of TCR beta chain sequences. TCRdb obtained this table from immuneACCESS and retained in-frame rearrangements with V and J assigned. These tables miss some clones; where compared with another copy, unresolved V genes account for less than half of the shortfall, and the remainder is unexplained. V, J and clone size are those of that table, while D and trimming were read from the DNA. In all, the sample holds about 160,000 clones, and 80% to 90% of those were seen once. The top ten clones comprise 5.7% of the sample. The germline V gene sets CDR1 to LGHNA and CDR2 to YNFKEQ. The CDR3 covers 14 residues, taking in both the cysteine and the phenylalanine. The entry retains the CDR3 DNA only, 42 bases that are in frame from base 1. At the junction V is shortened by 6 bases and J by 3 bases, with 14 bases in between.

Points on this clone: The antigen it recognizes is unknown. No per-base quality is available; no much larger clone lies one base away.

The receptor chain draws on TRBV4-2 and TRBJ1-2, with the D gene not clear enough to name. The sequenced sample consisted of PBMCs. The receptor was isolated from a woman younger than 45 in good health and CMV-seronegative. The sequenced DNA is TGTGCCAGCAGTCCCCTCGGGGTCGACTATGGCTACACCTTC. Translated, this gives CASSPLGVDYGYTF.